This T cell receptor beta chain was obtained from a study of a mutant IDH1 vaccine in newly diagnosed glioma. Study overall: Patients received vaccination from 4-6 weeks after radiotherapy alone, or with temozolomide cycles. Of treated patients, approximately 60% were men and approximately 40% women, averaging roughly 37 years. Before enrollment, the patients had been treated with radiotherapy alone, temozolomide alone, or both together. Most of them had received both.

The table came from immunoSEQ multiplex PCR; TCRdb's copy has only in-frame clones and leaves some out. The table records roughly 50,000 clones, under 90% of them present only once. Germline CDR1 is SGHNT and CDR2 is YENEEA. The V gene lost 10 bases and the J gene lost 3 bases, with 21 bases spanning the gap. This CDR3 is built from 16 residues. Time point defined: week 35, safety follow-up. Every vaccination contained 300 ug of the mutant IDH1 20-mer peptide and was paired with topical imiquimod. Eight vaccinations reached patients in weeks 1, 3, 5, 7, 11, 15, 19 and 23. Remarks on this clone: Its target is unknown.

This receptor was obtained from a woman aged 18-29 years with glioma. This specimen was PBMCs, taken from a glioma patient whose treatment included an IDH1 peptide vaccine. The chain carries TRBV11-3 and TRBJ2-2; maybe TRBD2 (7 bases). DNA of the CDR3: TGTGCCACCAGAGGGGGAGGGTTTTCGTACACCGGGGAGCTGTTTTTT. Residues: CATRGGGFSYTGELFF.